Sequencing of this T cell receptor (beta chain) was carried out in a study of cytomegalovirus exposure and HLA in healthy donors. PCR amplification relied on 60 Vbeta primers (plus 13 Jbeta primers). Profiling relied on immunoSEQ multiplex PCR, and the TCRdb table lists in-frame clones only, not all of them. This table has around 100,000 clones, around 78% appearing once. Trimming took off 7 bases at V and 0 bases at J, with 13 bases between the two ends. The CDR3 is 14 residues long. In germline, CDR1 is MGHDK, CDR2 SYGVNS. The gene calls are TRBV25-1 and TRBJ2-7; D unclear. The TCR was taken from a woman in her 40s in good health and CMV-seropositive. Specimen: PBMCs. The CDR3 reads CASTPGGASYEQYF. The DNA of the CDR3 is TGTGCCAGCACCCCCGGCGGAGCCTCCTACGAGCAGTACTTC.